This T cell receptor (beta chain) was sequenced during a study of T-cell reconstitution after alpha-beta-depleted transplantation in children. General study points: Roughly two months post-transplant, alpha-beta T cells reportedly originated from several hundred graft clones that had expanded. Surviving recipient cells, namely T cells and thymic progenitors, were the source of high day-60 TCRbeta diversity in some patients. By one year post-transplant, T-cell counts and diversity largely arose from T cells that were newly produced.

With respect to this clonotype: What it binds is unknown.

Unique molecular identifiers were used in preparing the TCRbeta library. From the PCR reads, TCRdb called clonotypes with MiXCR, one entry per CDR3 protein. The repertoire consists of more than 100,000 distinct CDR3 sequences, with 23% occurring once and the leading ten covering 8% to 11%. CDR1 is MNHNS, CDR2 SASEGT, per germline. The CDR3 contains 13 residues. V was pared by 6 bases and J by 3 bases, with 11 bases between. This chain links TRBV6-1 with TRBJ1-1; tentative D call: TRBD1 (6 bases). Sequencing was performed on PBMCs, mostly from graft donor cells, taken 180 days after TCRalphabeta/CD19-depleted stem cell transplant. The receptor's source is a male patient aged 2-10 years who had a stem cell transplant for chronic granulomatous disease, so the T cells may come from the graft donor. CDR3 residues: CASSRGGYTEAFF. The CDR3 nucleotides are TGTGCCAGCAGCAGGGGTGGGTACACTGAAGCTTTCTTT.